The 6 T cell receptor beta chains below come from one sample, sequenced in a study of Ad26.COV2.S vaccination and SARS-CoV-2 variants. Here immunoSEQ multiplex PCR was the method, and the copy in TCRdb shows in-frame clones only, minus some. This table has approximately 420,000 clones, 70% to 90% appearing once. Treatment meaning: around 19 received Ad26.COV2.S at low or high dose, single or two shots; roughly five received placebo; per-sample allocation not given. Specimens were obtained on day 63 following the first vaccine or placebo injection. The source material was peripheral blood, sampled in a trial of Ad26.COV2.S vaccine versus placebo. Receptors were obtained from a person between 18 and 60 years old who received the Ad26.COV2.S COVID-19 vaccine or a placebo.

This chain joins TRBV2 and TRBJ1-6; TRBD1 is a possible D gene (5 bases). The ends were cut back, 1 base at V and 9 bases at J, with 7 bases in the middle. Germline V gene data show CDR1 as SNHLY and CDR2 as FYNNEI. This CDR3 region has 13 residues. The CDR3 bases are TGTGCCAGCAGTGAAGGGGGGGGTTCACCCCTCCACTTT. Amino acid sequence: CASSEGGGSPLHF.

This sequence joins TRBV4-2 and TRBJ1-1, with TRBD1 matching 7 bases. V was pared by 3 bases and J by 1 base, with 5 bases of the junction left unmatched. There are 15 residues in the CDR3. CDR1 and CDR2 from the germline V gene are LGHNA and YNFKEQ. CDR3 in DNA: TGTGCCAGCAGCCAGCATCGGGACAGGAACACTGAAGCTTTCTTT. This codes for CASSQHRDRNTEAFF.

This clone showed up just once. The rearrangement joins TRBV7-8 to TRBJ2-3; D is ambiguous. Per germline, CDR1 SGHVS and CDR2 FQNEAQ. Trimming took off 1 base at V and 6 bases at J, with 14 bases between the two ends. The CDR3 totals 15 residues. The CDR3 loop reads CASSLGAGPGDTQYF. The CDR3 DNA sequence: TGTGCCAGCAGCTTAGGGGCAGGCCCCGGGGATACGCAGTATTTT.

In this sample, this clone turned up once. The chain couples TRBV6-2 or TRBV6-3 to TRBJ1-6; D ambiguous. Germline values: CDR1 MNHEY, CDR2 SVGEGT. The CDR3 extends over 16 amino acids. The V end was cut by 0 bases, the J end by 10 bases, with 16 bases between. The CDR3 DNA reads TGTGCCAGCAGTTACTCGAAGTACGTACATTTATCACCCCTCCACTTT. Protein sequence: CASSYSKYVHLSPLHF.

This rearrangement joins TRBV4-3 to TRBJ1-2; D might be TRBD1 (5 bases). The CDR3 totals 15 residues. Germline V gene lookup returns CDR1 LGHNA and CDR2 YSLEER. V lost 0 bases and J lost 3, with 11 bases in between. DNA of the CDR3: TGCGCCAGCAGCCAAGATCTCCAGGGCGACTATGGCTACACCTTC. Residues: CASSQDLQGDYGYTF.

The V call is TRBV19, the J call TRBJ1-1; TRBD1 matches 9 bases. Germline V gene sequence: CDR1 LNHDA, CDR2 SQIVND (reference sequence). V shed 5 bases and J 5 bases; nucleotides not matched to a gene: 6. The CDR3 sequence is 14 residues long. CDR3 in amino acids: CASSPRDRETEAFF. The CDR3 DNA reads TGTGCCAGTAGTCCCCGGGACAGGGAGACTGAAGCTTTCTTT.